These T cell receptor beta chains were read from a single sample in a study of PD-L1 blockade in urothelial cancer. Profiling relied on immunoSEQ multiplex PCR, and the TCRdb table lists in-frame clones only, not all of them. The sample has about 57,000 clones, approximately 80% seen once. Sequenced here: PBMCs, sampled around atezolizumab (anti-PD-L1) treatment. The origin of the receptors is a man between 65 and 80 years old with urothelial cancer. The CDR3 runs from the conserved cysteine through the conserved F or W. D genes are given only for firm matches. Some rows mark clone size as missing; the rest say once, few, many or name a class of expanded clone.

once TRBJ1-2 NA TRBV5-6 CASSLVVGQRTNYGYTF TGTGCCAGCAGCTTGGTCGTCGGGCAGAGGACAAACTATGGCTACACCTTC
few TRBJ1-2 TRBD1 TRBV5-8 CASSLQGVGGYTF TGTGCCAGCAGCTTGCAGGGGGTCGGGGGCTACACCTTC
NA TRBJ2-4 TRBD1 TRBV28 CASSFSTGAGNIQYF TGTGCCAGCAGTTTTTCGACAGGGGCGGGGAACATTCAGTACTTC
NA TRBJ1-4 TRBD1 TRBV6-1 CASSEVQGAYNEKLFF TGTGCCAGCAGTGAAGTCCAGGGGGCGTATAATGAAAAACTGTTTTTT
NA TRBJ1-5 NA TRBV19 CASSIRVGEEIQPQHF TGTGCCAGTAGTATAAGGGTAGGGGAGGAGATTCAGCCCCAGCATTTT
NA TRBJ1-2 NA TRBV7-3 CASSSRSGDGYTF TGTGCCAGCAGCTCTAGATCGGGAGATGGCTACACCTTC
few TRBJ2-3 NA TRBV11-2 CASSAQITDTQYF TGTGCCAGCAGCGCACAGATCACAGATACGCAGTATTTT
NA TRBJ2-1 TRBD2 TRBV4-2 CASSQVSGGYNEQFF TGTGCCAGCAGCCAAGTGTCGGGGGGGTACAATGAGCAGTTCTTC
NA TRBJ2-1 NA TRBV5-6 CASSLLAGAQHYNEQFF TGTGCCAGCAGCTTGCTGGCGGGGGCGCAACACTACAATGAGCAGTTCTTC
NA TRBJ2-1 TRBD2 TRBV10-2 CASNPSGTPGEQFF TGCGCCAGCAATCCCAGCGGGACCCCAGGGGAGCAGTTCTTC
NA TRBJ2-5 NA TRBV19 CASSISGAETQYF TGTGCCAGTAGTATAAGTGGGGCGGAGACCCAGTACTTC
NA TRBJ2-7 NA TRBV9 CASSVGNSNYEQYF TGTGCCAGCAGCGTAGGTAATAGCAACTACGAGCAGTACTTC
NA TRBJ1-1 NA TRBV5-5 CASSLLLGAPEAFF TGTGCCAGCAGCTTATTGCTTGGGGCCCCTGAAGCTTTCTTT